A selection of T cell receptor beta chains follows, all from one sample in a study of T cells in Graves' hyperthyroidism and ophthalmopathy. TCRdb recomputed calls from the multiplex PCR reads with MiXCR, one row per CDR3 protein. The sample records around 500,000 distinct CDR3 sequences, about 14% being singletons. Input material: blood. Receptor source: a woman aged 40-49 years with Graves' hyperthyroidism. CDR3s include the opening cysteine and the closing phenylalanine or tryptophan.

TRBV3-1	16	CASSIRLAGIQETQYF
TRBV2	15	CASSGPRDVSYEQYF
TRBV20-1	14	CSGGDGTGGQTQYF
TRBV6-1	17	CASSELGLAGAKNIQYF
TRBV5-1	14	CASSLNRDTDTQYF
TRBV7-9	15	CASSLDGGTIQPQHF
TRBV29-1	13	CSVGRDTNYGYTF
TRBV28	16	CASRKGQGWGTDTQYF
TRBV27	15	CASSLFGRAEEKLFF
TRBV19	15	CASSIVSGGPSEQFF
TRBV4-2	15	CASSQARDRTDTQYF
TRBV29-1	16	CSVVGQGISGANVLTF
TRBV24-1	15	CATSGVGQLNNEQFF
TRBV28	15	CASSFSAGVRNEQFF
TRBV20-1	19	CSAATGAGKKGTPTDTQYF
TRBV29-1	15	CSVEGRGFSYNEQFF
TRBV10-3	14	CASGGSAPRDTQYF
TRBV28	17	CASSLGAGTGGNSPLHF
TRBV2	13	CASSESVGFEQYF
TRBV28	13	CASSLVNVPGYTF
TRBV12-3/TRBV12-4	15	CASSHLQRETGELFF
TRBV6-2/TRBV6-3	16	CASSWTANLYTDTQYF
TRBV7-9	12	CASSTTRTPLHF
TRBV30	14	CAWSEGATNYGYTF
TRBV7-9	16	CASSEPRTGINSPLHF
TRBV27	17	CASSSQLTSGSFNEQYF
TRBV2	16	CASSAPQRGEGDTQYF
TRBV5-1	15	CASSRGGREVETQYF
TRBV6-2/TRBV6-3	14	CASRKSLEGREQFF
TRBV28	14	CASSSTGLAETQYF
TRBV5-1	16	CASSDGTSGSTGELFF
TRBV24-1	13	CATSDTYEGGYTF